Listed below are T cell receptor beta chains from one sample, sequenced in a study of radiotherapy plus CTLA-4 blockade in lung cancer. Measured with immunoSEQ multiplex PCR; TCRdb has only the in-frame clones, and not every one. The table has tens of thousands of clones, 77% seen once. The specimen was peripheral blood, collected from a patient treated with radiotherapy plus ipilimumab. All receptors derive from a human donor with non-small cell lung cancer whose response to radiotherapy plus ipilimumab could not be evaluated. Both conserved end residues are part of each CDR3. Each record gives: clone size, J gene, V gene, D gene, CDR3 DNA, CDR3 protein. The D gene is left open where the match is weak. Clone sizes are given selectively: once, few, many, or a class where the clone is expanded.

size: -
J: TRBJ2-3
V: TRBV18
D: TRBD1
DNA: TGTGCCAGCTCACTGCAGGGGGCCGGAGATACGCAGTATTTT
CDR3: CASSLQGAGDTQYF

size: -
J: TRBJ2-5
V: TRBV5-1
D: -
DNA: TGCGCCAGCAGCTACTATGGGGGGAACGGGGAGACCCAGTACTTC
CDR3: CASSYYGGNGETQYF

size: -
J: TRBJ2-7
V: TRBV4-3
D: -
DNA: TGCGCCAGCAGCCAAGATCGGGTCTACCACGAGCAGTACTTC
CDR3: CASSQDRVYHEQYF

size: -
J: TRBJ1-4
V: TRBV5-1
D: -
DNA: TGCGCCAGCAGCTTGGGGGCAGGGGCAACTAATGAAAAACTGTTTTTT
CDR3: CASSLGAGATNEKLFF

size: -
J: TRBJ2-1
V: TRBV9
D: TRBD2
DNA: TGTGCCAGCAGCGCCCTGCACGGGGGACTAGCGGGGCGCAATGAGCAGTTCTTC
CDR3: CASSALHGGLAGRNEQFF

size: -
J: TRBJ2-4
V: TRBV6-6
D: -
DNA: TGTGCCAGCAGTTACTCTCCGGGAGTTCAGTACTTC
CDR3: CASSYSPGVQYF

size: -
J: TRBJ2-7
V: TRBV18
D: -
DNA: TGTGCCAGCTCATCCTCTCAGGCGAACTCCTACGAGCAGTACTTC
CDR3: CASSSSQANSYEQYF

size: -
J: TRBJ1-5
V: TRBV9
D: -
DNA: TGTGCCAGCAGCTCCCGGGGGGCCTCCGGACCCCAGCATTTT
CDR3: CASSSRGASGPQHF

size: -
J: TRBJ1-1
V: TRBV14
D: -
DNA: TGTGCCAGCAGCCAAGGGGCTGGCACTGAAGCTTTCTTT
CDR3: CASSQGAGTEAFF

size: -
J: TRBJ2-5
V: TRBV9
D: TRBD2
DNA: TGTGCCAGCAGCGTATATGGCGGGGGGGGGAGTCGGGAGACCCAGTACTTC
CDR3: CASSVYGGGGSRETQYF

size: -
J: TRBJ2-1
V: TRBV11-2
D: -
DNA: TGTGCCAGCAGCTTAGAGCGAACGAGCCAGTTCTTC
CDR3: CASSLERTSQFF

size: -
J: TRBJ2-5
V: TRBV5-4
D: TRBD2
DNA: TGTGCCAGCAGCCCTAGCGGGGCCCAAGAGACCCAGTACTTC
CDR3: CASSPSGAQETQYF

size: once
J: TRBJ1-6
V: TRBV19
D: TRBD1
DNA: TGTGCCAGTGGGGCGGACAGGCTGGCGCCCCTCCACTTT
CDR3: CASGADRLAPLHF

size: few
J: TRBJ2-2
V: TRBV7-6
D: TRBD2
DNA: TGTGCCAGCAGCTACGGGACTAGCGGGGTAGCTTTCACCGGGGAGCTGTTTTTT
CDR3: CASSYGTSGVAFTGELFF

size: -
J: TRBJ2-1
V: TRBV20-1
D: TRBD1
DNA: TGCAGTGCTAGAGATTGGACAGGGCAGTTCTTC
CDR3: CSARDWTGQFF

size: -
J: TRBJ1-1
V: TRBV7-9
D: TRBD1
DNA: TGTGCCAGCAGCCATCGACAGGGATTTAACACTGAAGCTTTCTTT
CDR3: CASSHRQGFNTEAFF

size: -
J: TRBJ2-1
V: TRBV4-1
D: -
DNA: TGCGCCAGCAGCCAAGACTCTAGACGGACCTACAATGAGCAGTTCTTC
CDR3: CASSQDSRRTYNEQFF

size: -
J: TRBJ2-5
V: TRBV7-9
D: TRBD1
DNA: TGTGCCAGCAGATCGACAGGGGAGGAGACCCAGTACTTC
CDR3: CASRSTGEETQYF

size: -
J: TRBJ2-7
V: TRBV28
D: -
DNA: TGTGCCACCAGGGGCCCCGGAGGGGCCTACGAGCAGTACTTC
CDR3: CATRGPGGAYEQYF

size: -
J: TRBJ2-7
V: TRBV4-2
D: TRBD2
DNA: TGTGCCAGCCATGGGCCGGGACTAGAAAACGAGCAGTACTTC
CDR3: CASHGPGLENEQYF

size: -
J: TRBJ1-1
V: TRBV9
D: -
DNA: TGTGCCAGCAGCGTAGGCGATATAAACACCCCTAAGGAGGAAGCTTTCTTT
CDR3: CASSVGDINTPKEEAFF

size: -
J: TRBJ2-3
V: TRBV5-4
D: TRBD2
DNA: TGTGCCAGCAGCGAAGGACTAGCGGGTAGCACAGATACGCAGTATTTT
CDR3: CASSEGLAGSTDTQYF